These T cell receptor beta chains were read from a single sample in a study of response to subunit inactivated influenza vaccine. TCRdb re-analysed the RT-PCR reads in MiXCR, keeping a single row per CDR3 protein. The sample yields around 600,000 distinct CDR3 sequences, approximately 10% seen once. These sequences were also reported in another study, on T cells expressing NK-cell markers.

The material was PBMCs from blood, obtained on the day of vaccination. These receptors originate from a man aged 45-65 years who received an inactivated influenza vaccine. The conserved cysteine and the conserved F or W are not part of the CDR3 here.

v_gene	j_gene	CDR3aa
TRBV5-1	TRBJ2-2	ASSLIGQNTGELF
TRBV4-3	TRBJ2-7	ASSHSGTHEQY
TRBV3-1	TRBJ2-5	ASSQEGLAGEYQETQY
TRBV28	TRBJ1-5	ASLSNYNQPQH
TRBV20-1	TRBJ1-5	SAGRGNSNQPQH
TRBV5-1	TRBJ2-1	ASTSSGGAAEQF
TRBV12-3/TRBV12-4	TRBJ2-7	ASSWSPGSTYEQY
TRBV6-2/TRBV6-3	TRBJ2-3	ASSPFRGGTPRTDTQY
TRBV7-9	TRBJ2-1	ASSPLKGYLGPF
TRBV10-3	TRBJ2-5	AISESKGPAQETQY
TRBV7-2	TRBJ2-2	ASSLGWETGELF
TRBV4-2	TRBJ2-7	ASSQVGRPYEQY
TRBV20-1	TRBJ1-4	SAQPSTNEKLF
TRBV28	TRBJ2-5	ASSPLGGLQETQY
TRBV7-9	TRBJ2-7	ASCGTGSYEQY
TRBV30	TRBJ2-2	AWSVQGQANTGELF
TRBV12-3/TRBV12-4	TRBJ1-5	ASSPSASLLGQPQH
TRBV4-2	TRBJ2-1	ASSQDRGTGINEQF
TRBV5-1	TRBJ2-7	ASSLGDRSYEQY
TRBV5-8	TRBJ2-2	ASTFVGELF
TRBV20-1	TRBJ2-4	SAREDSLAKNIQY
TRBV27	TRBJ2-1	ASSSSRGGSEGYNEQF
TRBV28	TRBJ2-5	ATLDMTGQETQY
TRBV20-1	TRBJ1-6	SAREPGSNSPLH
TRBV7-9	TRBJ2-5	ASSRLTSGRGRETQY
TRBV10-3	TRBJ2-1	AIMGSGQTNNEQF
TRBV12-3/TRBV12-4	TRBJ2-7	ASSLAVKWYEQY
TRBV29-1	TRBJ2-1	SSEGLGDYNEQF
TRBV6-2/TRBV6-3	TRBJ2-7	ASSYVRGKLSEQY
TRBV6-2/TRBV6-3	TRBJ2-7	ASRPGGASYEQY
TRBV4-3	TRBJ2-7	ASSQIRLARSYEQY
TRBV7-8	TRBJ2-5	ASIPGQGGKTQY
TRBV5-1	TRBJ2-3	ASSIGHGADTQY
TRBV2	TRBJ2-7	ASSEPSTLYEQY
TRBV3-1	TRBJ2-7	ASSHEWGYEQY
TRBV12-3/TRBV12-4	TRBJ2-7	ASSKNGVLTYEQY
TRBV12-3/TRBV12-4	TRBJ1-5	ASSFRGLYSNQPQH
TRBV11-2	TRBJ1-1	ASIETGNTEAF
TRBV20-1	TRBJ2-3	SARQGMGDTQY
TRBV27	TRBJ1-2	ASSLLPGGLYGYT